Following are 25 T cell receptor beta chains from one sample sequenced in a study of early T cells in non-severe SARS-CoV-2 infection (dated by TCRdb to the early 2020s). Library creation used 5' RACE. Sequencing relied on a NextSeq 500. TCRdb trimmed the raw reads at Q25, called clones with MiXCR and kept productive beta chains. CDR3 protein sequences are deduplicated, and each keeps its most common genes and DNA. Across this sample there are 55,000 to 75,000 distinct CDR3 sequences, with 12% seen only once. The ten biggest clones cover roughly 1.3% of the sample. The material sequenced was whole blood. The source of these receptors is an adult who was a healthcare worker with PCR-confirmed SARS-CoV-2 infection or an uninfected control (not recorded which).

V usage is TRBV9 and J usage is TRBJ2-5, with 12 bases aligning to TRBD1. CDR3 length equals 14 residues. CDR1 and CDR2 from the germline V gene are SGDLS and YYNGEE. With 4 bases clipped from V and 5 bases from J, the junction kept 3 bases outside the gene matches. CDR3 DNA: TGTGCCAGCAGCCGGGACAGGGGGCTTGAGACCCAGTACTTC. Encoded protein: CASSRDRGLETQYF.

This clonotype was counted ten times or more. The chain links TRBV6-2 or TRBV6-3 to TRBJ1-2; D gene uncertain. The CDR3 is 12 amino acids. The V and J ends lost 2 bases and 8 bases respectively, with 9 bases between them. From germline, CDR1 is MNHEY and CDR2 SVGEGT. The CDR3 loop is CASSYSGLGYTF. The CDR3 DNA reads TGTGCCAGCAGTTACAGTGGGCTCGGCTACACCTTC.

The gene calls are TRBV6-5 and TRBJ2-3, with D unclear. The CDR3 length is 14 residues. The germline V gene encodes CDR1 MNHEY and CDR2 SVGAGI. Trimming took off 2 bases at V and 3 bases at J, with 9 bases between the two ends. CDR3 nucleotides: TGTGCCAGCAGTTACGGGGTAGGGACAGATACGCAGTATTTT. This codes for CASSYGVGTDTQYF.

In this sample, this clonotype turned up many times. J is TRBJ1-1 and V is TRBV5-1, with 9 nucleotides matching TRBD1. CDR1 is SGHRS, CDR2 YFSETQ, per germline. This CDR3 has 14 residues. V lost 3 bases to trimming and J lost 6 bases; unmatched junction nucleotides: 6. The CDR3 sequence: CASSSKRTGAEAFF. CDR3 DNA: TGCGCCAGCAGCTCTAAGCGGACAGGGGCTGAAGCTTTCTTT.

This clonotype was seen ten or more times. The rearrangement links TRBV28 to TRBJ1-1; D ambiguous. Per the germline V gene, CDR1 is MDHEN and CDR2 is SYDVKM. With 5 bases removed from V and 1 base from J, the gap between germline ends came to 5 bases. The CDR3 length is 12 residues. The CDR3 here is CASSPQNTEAFF. The CDR3 bases are TGTGCCAGCAGTCCTCAGAACACTGAAGCTTTCTTT. The complete variable domain, with remaining parts taken from reference TRBV28 and TRBJ1-1, reads DVKVTQSSRYLVKRTGEKVFLECVQDMDHENMFWYRQDPGLGLRLIYFSYDVKMKEKGDIPEGYSVSREKKERFSLILESASTNQTSMYLCASSPQNTEAFFGQGTRLTVV.

This clonotype was counted many times. The chain uses TRBV18 and TRBJ2-5, with unresolved D. This CDR3 comprises 14 residues. Trimming stripped 4 bases from V and 5 bases from J, with 14 bases between. CDR1 is KGHSH, CDR2 LQKENI, per germline. This chain's CDR3 is CASSRSSERETQYF. CDR3 in DNA: TGTGCCAGCTCACGCTCTTCGGAGAGGGAGACCCAGTACTTC. The whole variable domain, filled in from reference TRBV18 and TRBJ2-5, reads NAGVMQNPRHLVRRRGQEARLRCSPMKGHSHVYWYRQLPEEGLKFMVYLQKENIIDESGMPKERFSAEFPKEGPSILRIQQVVRGDSAAYFCASSRSSERETQYFGPGTRLLVL.

This clonotype was found many times. The gene calls are TRBV2 and TRBJ2-6; D is ambiguous. Germline V gene sequence: CDR1 SNHLY, CDR2 FYNNEI. V dropped 4 bases and J dropped 0 bases, with 4 bases sitting between them. The CDR3 contains 14 residues. The CDR3 reads CASSVFSGANVLTF. The CDR3 DNA is TGTGCCAGCAGTGTTTTCTCTGGGGCCAACGTCCTGACTTTC. The entire variable domain, with the rest obtained from reference TRBV2 and TRBJ2-6, is as follows: EPEVTQTPSHQVTQMGQEVILRCVPISNHLYFYWYRQILGQKVEFLVSFYNNEISEKSEIFDDQFSVERPDGSNFTLKIRSTKLEDSAMYFCASSVFSGANVLTFGAGSRLTVL.

This clonotype was observed at least ten times. V is TRBV20-1 and J is TRBJ2-7; D remains unclear. Germline CDR1 DFQATT, CDR2 SNEGSKA (reference sequence). This CDR3 has 12 amino acids. V lost 3 bases to trimming and J lost 2 bases, with 8 bases between them. CDR3 loop: CSARGQAYEQYF. CDR3 nucleotides: TGCAGTGCTAGGGGCCAGGCCTACGAGCAGTACTTC.

This clonotype was detected ten times or more. The J gene is TRBJ2-1, the V gene TRBV4-3, with TRBD1 identical over 8 bases. The CDR3 is made up of 17 amino acids. V was pared by 4 bases and J by 9 bases, with 17 bases of the junction left unmatched. Germline values: CDR1 LGHNA, CDR2 YSLEER. The CDR3 coding sequence is TGCGCCAGCAGCCGAGAGGTGACAGGGGCAAATAGGGGTGAGCAGTTCTTC. It encodes CASSREVTGANRGEQFF.

This clonotype was seen many times. The rearrangement joins TRBV7-2 to TRBJ2-2; D remains ambiguous. The CDR3 contains 13 residues. Deletions cut 3 bases from V and 6 bases from J, with 8 bases between. Germline V gene data show CDR1 as SGHTA and CDR2 as FQGNSA. The CDR3, as DNA: TGTGCCAGCAGCTTCAAACGAGCCGGGGAGCTGTTTTTT. This sequence encodes CASSFKRAGELFF.

This clonotype was seen repeatedly, ten times or more. The rearrangement uses TRBV6-5 and TRBJ1-2; maybe TRBD1 (6 bases). Germline V gene data show CDR1 as MNHEY and CDR2 as SVGAGI. The germline V and J ends were trimmed by 2 bases and 4 bases, with 14 bases remaining between them. The CDR3 is made up of 15 amino acids. As DNA, the CDR3 is TGTGCCAGCAGTTACAGCTACAGGGTCGGCTATGGCTACACCTTC. Translation: CASSYSYRVGYGYTF.

The V and J genes are TRBV2 and TRBJ2-1; D is unclear. This CDR3 region has 11 residues. Germline V gene sequence: CDR1 SNHLY, CDR2 FYNNEI. V shed 7 bases and J shed 8 bases, with 9 bases lying between them. The CDR3 loop is CASISGYEQFF. The CDR3 region has the DNA TGTGCCAGCATTAGTGGGTATGAGCAGTTCTTC.

This clonotype has a handful of counts. The chain employs TRBV10-3 and TRBJ2-7; 9 bases map to TRBD2. With 0 bases clipped from V and 2 bases from J, the junction kept 2 bases outside the gene matches. The CDR3 is 15 amino acids. Germline V gene sequence: CDR1 ENHRY, CDR2 SYGVKD. The CDR3 here is CAISESQRGAYEQYF. The CDR3 bases are TGTGCCATCAGTGAGTCGCAGCGGGGGGCCTACGAGCAGTACTTC.

This clonotype was found a few times. The rearrangement links TRBV7-2 to TRBJ1-2; 7 bases fit TRBD1. CDR1 is SGHTA and CDR2 is FQGNSA in the germline V gene. The CDR3 runs to 16 residues. V shed 4 bases, J shed 1 base, and the junction held 9 bases outside the gene matches. In nucleotides, the CDR3 is TGTGCCAGCAGCTACGCCGGGACAGCGGATAACTATGGCTACACCTTC. Protein sequence: CASSYAGTADNYGYTF.

In its sample, this clonotype was seen many times. The chain employs TRBV27 and TRBJ2-3; TRBD2 matches 7 bases. Germline V CDR1 and CDR2: MNHEY, SMNVEV (reference sequence). This CDR3 comprises 15 residues. V was clipped by 5 bases and J by 6 bases; unmatched bases: 11. CDR3 nucleotides: TGTGCCAGCAGTAAAGGGGCGGGAGAATCGGATACGCAGTATTTT. Translation: CASSKGAGESDTQYF.

This clonotype was detected ten times or more. The genes are TRBV12-5 and TRBJ2-7; D is undetermined. Germline V gene lookup returns CDR1 LGHNT and CDR2 FRNRAP. The CDR3 contains 11 residues. Trimming removed 6 bases at V and 7 bases at J, with 10 bases between. The CDR3 DNA follows: TGTGCTAGTGGCCGTTCCTCGGAGCAGTACTTC. It translates to CASGRSSEQYF.

The chain uses TRBV28 and TRBJ1-1; D is undetermined. Germline V gene lookup returns CDR1 MDHEN and CDR2 SYDVKM. This CDR3 has 14 amino acids. V was trimmed by 5 bases and J by 0 bases, leaving 10 bases between them. CDR3 sequence reads: CASSPRAMNTEAFF. CDR3 DNA: TGTGCCAGCAGTCCAAGGGCCATGAACACTGAAGCTTTCTTT.

This clonotype was seen repeatedly, ten times or more. This chain connects TRBV18 to TRBJ1-1; TRBD1 might be the D (5 bases). V lost 3 bases to trimming and J lost 0 bases, with 8 bases between them. Germline CDR1 KGHSH, CDR2 LQKENI. The CDR3 contains 14 residues. The chain's CDR3 is CASSPMTVNTEAFF. The CDR3 bases are TGTGCCAGCTCACCGATGACAGTGAACACTGAAGCTTTCTTT.

In DNA form, the CDR3 reads TGCAGTGCTAGAGAGTTTCCAACGGGGGTAACAGATACGCAGTATTTT. Translated: CSAREFPTGVTDTQYF. The genes are TRBV20-1 and TRBJ2-3; D might be TRBD2 (6 bases). The germline CDR1 and CDR2 sequences are DFQATT and SNEGSKA (reference sequence). The CDR3 is 16 amino acids. Trimming cost V 0 bases and J 3 bases, with 16 bases left between them.

This clonotype was found a few times. The chain recombines TRBV11-2 with TRBJ1-4, with D unclear. The CDR3 runs to 13 residues. From germline, CDR1 is SGHAT and CDR2 FQNNGV. The ends were cut back, 5 bases at V and 8 bases at J, with 12 bases in the middle. The CDR3 protein is CASSPLFREKLFF. CDR3 in DNA: TGTGCCAGCAGCCCCCTGTTCCGGGAAAAACTGTTTTTT.

This clonotype was counted many times. This sequence joins TRBV27 and TRBJ1-5; a possible D gene is TRBD1 (6 bases). This CDR3 is built from 15 residues. Germline values: CDR1 MNHEY, CDR2 SMNVEV (reference sequence). The V end lost 5 bases, the J end lost 0 bases, and 11 bases lay between the germline ends. CDR3 loop: CASSPTGHSNQPQHF. For the CDR3, the DNA is TGTGCCAGCAGTCCGACAGGACATAGCAATCAGCCCCAGCATTTT.

This clonotype was observed a single time. The chain couples TRBV29-1 to TRBJ2-1; 13 bases align to TRBD2. Germline V CDR1 and CDR2: SQVTM, ANQGSEA. This CDR3 comprises 15 residues. V shed 5 bases, J shed 7 bases, and the junction held 8 bases outside the gene matches. The CDR3: CSVLILAGGPNEQFF. Here the CDR3 DNA reads TGCAGCGTTTTGATACTAGCGGGGGGGCCGAATGAGCAGTTCTTC.

This clonotype came up many times. This chain links TRBV7-2 with TRBJ1-4, with D tentatively TRBD1 (6 bases). The germline CDR1 and CDR2 sequences are SGHTA and FQGNSA. The germline V and J ends were trimmed by 4 bases and 6 bases, with 12 bases remaining between them. This CDR3 spans 14 amino acids. CDR3 DNA sequence: TGTGCCAGCAGCTCGGGTAGGGGGGATGAAAAACTGTTTTTT. Translating it yields CASSSGRGDEKLFF.

V usage is TRBV20-1 and J usage is TRBJ2-5; 8 nucleotides match TRBD1. The length of the CDR3 is 15 residues. V lost 1 base, J lost 4 bases, and 8 bases stayed unmatched. Germline values: CDR1 DFQATT, CDR2 SNEGSKA (reference sequence). The CDR3 reads CSARAMTGVRETQYF. The CDR3 DNA follows: TGCAGTGCTAGAGCTATGACAGGGGTGAGAGAGACCCAGTACTTC.

At least ten counts were recorded for this clonotype. The chain is built from TRBV20-1 and TRBJ2-1; 13 bases are a match to TRBD2. The CDR3 spans 16 residues. The V segment lost 6 bases and the J segment 1 base; nucleotides outside the gene matches: 6. The germline V gene has CDR1 DFQATT and CDR2 SNEGSKA (reference sequence). The CDR3 region is CSARTSGSSSYNEQFF. The CDR3 region has the DNA TGCAGTGCCAGGACTAGCGGGAGCTCTTCCTACAATGAGCAGTTCTTC.